These 27 T cell receptor beta chains were all obtained from the same sample, sequenced in a study of cytomegalovirus exposure and HLA in healthy donors. Assay: immunoSEQ multiplex PCR; the TCRdb copy retains only in-frame clones and omits some. In the table there are 200,000 to 250,000 clones, over 65% of which are singletons. Input material: PBMCs. Receptors originate from a woman between 18 and 30 years old in good health and CMV-seronegative.

The chain couples TRBV11-2 to TRBJ1-4; 8 nucleotides agree with TRBD1. The CDR3 totals 17 residues. Germline V gene sequence: CDR1 SGHAT, CDR2 FQNNGV. The trim removed 5 bases at V and 1 base at J, leaving 9 bases unmatched. The CDR3, as DNA: TGTGCCAGCAGCCCCTGGACAGGGATTGGAACTAATGAAAAACTGTTTTTT. This codes for CASSPWTGIGTNEKLFF.

The chain has TRBV25-1 and TRBJ1-4, with D possibly TRBD1 on 6 matching bases. V was pared by 0 bases and J by 4 bases, with 15 bases between. Germline CDR1 and CDR2: MGHDK and SYGVNS. This CDR3 comprises 17 residues. The CDR3 DNA is TGTGCCAGCAGTGAATACCCAGGGGCAACGGGTAATGAAAAACTGTTTTTT. It codes for CASSEYPGATGNEKLFF.

The V gene is TRBV19, the J gene TRBJ2-1, with D perhaps matching TRBD2 (5 bases). The CDR3 runs 12 residues. V was shortened by 5 bases and J by 10 bases, with 12 bases between the two germline ends. From germline, CDR1 is LNHDA and CDR2 SQIVND (reference sequence). The CDR3 loop reads CASSSPSREQFF. CDR3 sequence (DNA): TGTGCCAGTAGTTCCCCTAGCAGGGAGCAGTTCTTC.

The chain joins TRBV30 to TRBJ2-4, with D possibly TRBD1 on 8 matching bases. Per germline, CDR1 GTSNPN and CDR2 SVGIG (reference sequence). The CDR3 covers 15 residues. Between the trimmed V and J ends, which lost 2 bases and 3 bases, there was a span of 14 bases. The DNA for the CDR3 is TGTGCCTGGAGTAACAGGGGGGGGATCAAAAACATTCAGTACTTC. Amino acid sequence: CAWSNRGGIKNIQYF.

The chain is built from TRBV5-4 and TRBJ2-3, with TRBD1 identical over 9 bases. With V trimmed by 0 bases and J by 4 bases, 0 bases remained unmatched. Looked up from germline, CDR1 is SGHNT and CDR2 is YYREEE (reference sequence). This CDR3 region has 14 residues. CDR3 in DNA: TGTGCCAGCAGCTTGGACAGGGGGCCAGATACGCAGTATTTT. Translated, it gives CASSLDRGPDTQYF.

V is TRBV5-1 and J is TRBJ1-2; 7 bases map to TRBD1. Germline trimming cut 0 bases from V and 6 bases from J; bases unmatched to any gene: 2. Germline V gene data show CDR1 as SGHRS and CDR2 as YFSETQ. The CDR3 has 13 amino acids. CDR3 loop: CASSLDRGDGYTF. The DNA of the CDR3 is TGCGCCAGCAGCTTGGACAGGGGAGATGGCTACACCTTC.

This chain uses TRBV4-1 with TRBJ2-3; a possible D gene is TRBD2 (5 bases). The CDR3 length is 12 residues. The V and J ends lost 4 bases and 5 bases respectively, with 7 bases between them. Looked up from germline, CDR1 is MGHRA and CDR2 is YSYEKL. CDR3 nucleotides: TGCGCCAGCAGCCCCGAGGGAGATACGCAGTATTTT. Translating it yields CASSPEGDTQYF.

This chain links TRBV6-6 with TRBJ1-5, with TRBD1 identical over 8 bases. The V gene end was trimmed by 2 bases and the J gene end by 0 bases; junction bases not matched to a gene: 3. Germline loops: CDR1 MNHNY, CDR2 SVGAGI (reference sequence). The length of the CDR3 is 16 residues. CDR3 residues: CASSYVTGGSNQPQHF. In DNA form, the CDR3 reads TGTGCCAGCAGTTACGTAACAGGGGGTAGCAATCAGCCCCAGCATTTT.

The rearrangement links TRBV5-6 to TRBJ1-2, with D tentatively TRBD1 (5 bases). V gave up 0 bases and J gave up 3 bases, with 18 bases separating them. The CDR3 covers 17 residues. Germline CDR1 reads SGHDT; CDR2 reads YYEEEE. In DNA, the CDR3 is TGTGCCAGCAGCTTGGTAGAGGGGACCAGGTCACACTATGGCTACACCTTC. Encoded protein: CASSLVEGTRSHYGYTF.

The chain joins TRBV30 to TRBJ1-2; 7 bases are a match to TRBD1. The CDR3 is 14 amino acids. Germline V gene data show CDR1 as GTSNPN and CDR2 as SVGIG (reference sequence). The V gene end was trimmed by 0 bases and the J gene end by 2 bases; junction bases not matched to a gene: 3. The CDR3 here is CAWSVGGGNYGYTF. The CDR3 DNA reads as TGTGCCTGGAGTGTAGGGGGCGGGAACTATGGCTACACCTTC.

Only a few counts were recorded for this clone. The V gene is TRBV6-1, the J gene TRBJ2-1; D may correspond to TRBD1 or TRBD2 (6 bases each). The V end lost 2 bases, the J end lost 3 bases, and 11 bases lay between the germline ends. Germline CDR1 is MNHNS and CDR2 is SASEGT. The CDR3 runs to 15 residues. The CDR3, as DNA: TGTGCCAGCAGTGAAAGACTAGGGGGCTACAATGAGCAGTTCTTC. Protein product: CASSERLGGYNEQFF.

The rearrangement links TRBV5-1 to TRBJ2-7, with D hard to call. Germline CDR1 SGHRS, CDR2 YFSETQ. Trimming pared 0 bases from V and 2 bases from J, leaving 9 bases between. There are 14 residues in the CDR3. The CDR3 reads CASSLASGTYEQYF. The CDR3 DNA follows: TGCGCCAGCAGCTTGGCCTCAGGAACCTACGAGCAGTACTTC. Full variable domain (outside the CDR3, taken from reference TRBV5-1 and TRBJ2-7): KAGVTQTPRYLIKTRGQQVTLSCSPISGHRSVSWYQQTPGQGLQFLFEYFSETQRNKGNFPGRFSGRQFSNSRSEMNVSTLELGDSALYLCASSLASGTYEQYFGPGTRLTVT.

CDR3 in amino acids: CASSADRAGLAGGPNEQFF. The CDR3 DNA reads TGTGCCAGCAGCGCGGACAGAGCGGGACTAGCGGGAGGGCCGAATGAGCAGTTCTTC. The chain uses TRBV7-2 and TRBJ2-1, with 16 bases aligning to TRBD2. Germline V gene data show CDR1 as SGHTA and CDR2 as FQGNSA. The CDR3 runs to 19 residues. The ends lost 5 bases at V and 7 bases at J; junction bases unmatched: 14.

V and J are TRBV2 and TRBJ2-5; unclear D gene. CDR3 size: 11 residues. Germline values: CDR1 SNHLY, CDR2 FYNNEI. V lost 3 bases to trimming and J lost 5 bases, with 4 bases between them. The CDR3 DNA follows: TGTGCCAGCAGTGATAGGGAGACCCAGTACTTC. It translates to CASSDRETQYF.

V and J are TRBV2 and TRBJ1-1; D is ambiguous. In germline, CDR1 is SNHLY, CDR2 FYNNEI. V lost 4 bases and J 0 bases, leaving 9 bases between the germline ends. This CDR3 has 14 amino acids. The DNA of the CDR3 is TGTGCCAGCAGTGTGAGAATCATGAACACTGAAGCTTTCTTT. This gives the protein CASSVRIMNTEAFF.

The rearrangement joins TRBV28 to TRBJ2-7; a weak D match, TRBD1 (6 bases). This CDR3 has 15 amino acids. The germline V gene encodes CDR1 MDHEN and CDR2 SYDVKM. The V gene lost 2 bases and the J gene lost 2 bases, with 13 bases spanning the gap. This CDR3 reads CASSLRRGETYEQYF. As DNA, the CDR3 is TGTGCCAGCAGTTTACGCAGGGGCGAGACCTACGAGCAGTACTTC.

The table lists this clone with many counts. V and J are TRBV6-4 and TRBJ2-1; 11 positions match TRBD2. The CDR3 runs 16 residues. Germline lookup yields CDR1 MRHNA and CDR2 SNTAGT. Unmatched junction bases numbered 3, after V lost 3 bases and J lost 2 bases. CDR3 amino acids: CASSENSGGAYNEQFF. The CDR3 nucleotides read TGTGCCAGCAGTGAAAATAGCGGGGGGGCCTACAATGAGCAGTTCTTC.

This clone occurred once. The chain carries TRBV6-1 and TRBJ2-7, with TRBD1 matching 8 bases. The CDR3 is 14 residues long. CDR1 is MNHNS and CDR2 is SASEGT in the germline V gene. The junction had 7 bases not matched to a gene; V was cut back by 6 bases and J by 3 bases. CDR3 loop: CASRRTGNHYEQYF. CDR3 coding DNA: TGTGCCAGCAGGAGGACAGGGAACCACTACGAGCAGTACTTC.

Many counts were recorded for this clone. This chain connects TRBV29-1 to TRBJ1-2; D gene ambiguous. V was clipped by 2 bases and J by 4 bases, with 8 bases between them. The CDR3 loop spans 12 amino acids. Germline V gene data show CDR1 as SQVTM and CDR2 as ANQGSEA. CDR3 protein: CSVEYGPYGYTF. The CDR3, as DNA: TGCAGCGTTGAATACGGGCCCTATGGCTACACCTTC.

This clone was counted only a few times. This rearrangement joins TRBV29-1 to TRBJ1-5, with 7 bases matching TRBD1. The V and J ends lost 7 bases and 1 base, in that order; junction bases with no gene match: 10. Per germline, CDR1 SQVTM and CDR2 ANQGSEA. This CDR3 has 15 residues. The CDR3 sequence is CSGTTGTESNQPQHF. The CDR3 DNA sequence: TGCAGCGGAACCACCGGGACAGAGAGCAATCAGCCCCAGCATTTT.

The chain couples TRBV10-1 to TRBJ2-7; D gene uncertain. The CDR3 covers 15 residues. Trimming left V 0 bases short and J 5 bases short, with 14 bases between. Germline V gives CDR1 WNHNN, CDR2 SYGVQD (reference sequence). The CDR3 DNA sequence: TGCGCCAGCAGTGAGTCGACTTGGCAGGACCACGAGCAGTACTTC. It translates to CASSESTWQDHEQYF.

The CDR3 region has the DNA TGTGCCAGCCGACGGACAGGGGAAGAGACCCAGTACTTC. Amino acid sequence: CASRRTGEETQYF. The chain links TRBV2 to TRBJ2-5, with 9 bases aligning to TRBD1. J gave up 3 bases and V 8 bases, and 4 bases lay outside the gene matches. Germline V gene sequence: CDR1 SNHLY, CDR2 FYNNEI. CDR3 length: 13 residues.

The gene calls are TRBV5-4 and TRBJ1-1, with a possible D match to TRBD1 (5 bases). Trimming removed 2 bases from V and 0 bases from J, with 17 bases in between. Germline V gives CDR1 SGHNT, CDR2 YYREEE (reference sequence). The CDR3 runs to 17 residues. This CDR3 reads CASSFGVSGLMNTEAFF. CDR3 DNA: TGTGCCAGCAGCTTCGGGGTCTCAGGGCTTATGAACACTGAAGCTTTCTTT.

This clone came up once. The chain employs TRBV7-2 and TRBJ2-7, with no clear D. V shed 5 bases and J shed 5 bases, with 7 bases lying between them. CDR1 is SGHTA and CDR2 is FQGNSA in the germline V gene. CDR3 length: 11 residues. The CDR3 loop reads CASSLKHEQYF. CDR3 DNA sequence: TGTGCCAGCAGCCTAAAGCACGAGCAGTACTTC. Together with reference TRBV7-2 and TRBJ2-7, the CDR3 gives the full variable domain: GAGVSQSPSNKVTEKGKDVELRCDPISGHTALYWYRQSLGQGLEFLIYFQGNSAPDKSGLPSDRFSAERTGGSVSTLTIQRTQQEDSAVYLCASSLKHEQYFGPGTRLTVT.

The chain carries TRBV25-1 and TRBJ2-5, with 9 bases matching TRBD2. The germline V gene encodes CDR1 MGHDK and CDR2 SYGVNS. The CDR3 loop spans 16 amino acids. After removal of 7 bases from V and 5 bases from J, the junction contained 14 bases not matched to a gene. CDR3 region: CASKRSGGAFAETQYF. CDR3 nucleotides: TGTGCCAGCAAACGTAGCGGGGGCGCTTTCGCGGAGACCCAGTACTTC.

The chain couples TRBV30 to TRBJ2-3; the D gene is possibly TRBD2 (6 bases). The CDR3 totals 13 residues. Between the trimmed V and J ends, which lost 7 bases and 3 bases, there was a span of 14 bases. Germline lookup yields CDR1 GTSNPN and CDR2 SVGIG (reference sequence). CDR3: CALTGVGTDTQYF. DNA for the CDR3: TGTGCCTTGACGGGAGTGGGGACAGATACGCAGTATTTT. Drawing the rest from reference TRBV30 and TRBJ2-3, the complete variable domain is SQTIHQWPATLVQPVGSPLSLECTVEGTSNPNLYWYRQAAGRGLQLLFYSVGIGQISSEVPQNLSASRPQDRQFILSSKKLLLSDSGFYLCALTGVGTDTQYFGPGTRLTVL.

The chain recombines TRBV30 with TRBJ2-2; D tentatively fits TRBD1 or TRBD2 (5 bases each). The CDR3 is made up of 14 amino acids. Trimming stripped 1 base from V and 3 bases from J, with 9 bases between. Germline V CDR1 and CDR2: GTSNPN, SVGIG (reference sequence). The CDR3 region has the DNA TGTGCCTGGAGTGGGGGGATCGACACCGGGGAGCTGTTTTTT. Protein: CAWSGGIDTGELFF.